One and the same sample provided the 7 T cell receptor beta chains below, sequenced in a study of PD-1 blockade in classical Hodgkin lymphoma. As to time point: cycle 4 day 1 (C4D1), after 5 to 7 weeks of nivolumab. All trial patients relapsed after autologous stem cell transplantation. By magnetic negative selection, CD4+ T cells were purified from thawed PBMCs. Assay used: immunoSEQ multiplex PCR; TCRdb lists only in-frame clones, some missing. The sample has about 25,000 clones; over 75% are singletons. The source was CD4+ T cells from blood, collected before the fourth cycle of nivolumab. These receptors originate from a human donor with classical Hodgkin lymphoma.

The chain links TRBV9 to TRBJ2-7; TRBD2 matches at 12 bases. This CDR3 is 17 amino acids long. Per the germline V gene, CDR1 is SGDLS and CDR2 is YYNGEE. With V trimmed by 5 bases and J by 0 bases, 9 bases remained unmatched. The DNA of the CDR3 is TGTGCCAGCAGTGAGACTCCGACTAGCGGGGGCTCCTACGAGCAGTACTTC. It translates to CASSETPTSGGSYEQYF.

V usage is TRBV28 and J usage is TRBJ2-4; D is ambiguous. V was clipped by 4 bases and J by 0 bases, with 10 bases between them. The CDR3 spans 15 residues. From germline, CDR1 is MDHEN and CDR2 SYDVKM. The CDR3: CASSSPAVAKNIQYF. The CDR3 DNA is TGTGCCAGCAGTTCCCCTGCGGTAGCCAAAAACATTCAGTACTTC. The full variable domain, with the rest looked up from reference TRBV28 and TRBJ2-4, is DVKVTQSSRYLVKRTGEKVFLECVQDMDHENMFWYRQDPGLGLRLIYFSYDVKMKEKGDIPEGYSVSREKKERFSLILESASTNQTSMYLCASSSPAVAKNIQYFGAGTRLSVL.

This sequence joins TRBV5-1 and TRBJ1-3; 7 bases agree with TRBD1. The V gene's germline CDR1 is SGHRS and CDR2 YFSETQ. Trimming took 0 bases from V and 4 from J; bases not matched to a gene: 4. The CDR3 extends over 15 amino acids. This chain's CDR3 is CASSLGTGLGNTIYF. Written as DNA, the CDR3 is TGCGCCAGCAGCTTGGGGACAGGTCTGGGAAACACCATATATTTT.

The chain links TRBV4-3 to TRBJ2-3, with TRBD2 identical over 8 bases. From germline, CDR1 is LGHNA and CDR2 YSLEER. The CDR3 loop spans 18 amino acids. J was trimmed by 3 bases and V by 0 bases; bases with no gene match: 11. CDR3 nucleotide sequence: TGCGCCAGCAGCCAAGATTCAGGGGAGCGGGGGCCTACAGATACGCAGTATTTT. Its protein is CASSQDSGERGPTDTQYF.

The rearrangement joins TRBV30 to TRBJ1-5; D gene unclear. CDR3 length: 15 amino acids. Germline assignment: CDR1 GTSNPN and CDR2 SVGIG (reference sequence). Trimming pared 4 bases from V and 0 bases from J, leaving 13 bases between. Here the CDR3 reads CAWNRGPDSNQPQHF. As DNA, the CDR3 is TGTGCCTGGAACCGAGGGCCCGATAGCAATCAGCCCCAGCATTTT.

This chain connects TRBV7-6 to TRBJ2-2; the D gene could be TRBD1 or TRBD2 (6 bases each). Trimming took off 2 bases at V and 0 bases at J, with 10 bases between the two ends. This CDR3 comprises 16 residues. Germline values: CDR1 SGHVS, CDR2 FNYEAQ. The CDR3 loop is CASSLIGGSNTGELFF. The CDR3 region has the DNA TGTGCCAGCAGCTTAATAGGGGGGTCGAACACCGGGGAGCTGTTTTTT.

This clone has just a few counts. The gene calls are TRBV19 and TRBJ1-1; 8 bases are a match to TRBD1. From germline, CDR1 is LNHDA and CDR2 SQIVND (reference sequence). The CDR3 has 13 amino acids. Germline trimming cut 6 bases from V and 11 bases from J; bases unmatched to any gene: 11. The chain's CDR3 is CASSSTTGQGAFF. CDR3 DNA sequence: TGTGCCAGTAGCTCGACTACTGGACAGGGTGCTTTCTTT.